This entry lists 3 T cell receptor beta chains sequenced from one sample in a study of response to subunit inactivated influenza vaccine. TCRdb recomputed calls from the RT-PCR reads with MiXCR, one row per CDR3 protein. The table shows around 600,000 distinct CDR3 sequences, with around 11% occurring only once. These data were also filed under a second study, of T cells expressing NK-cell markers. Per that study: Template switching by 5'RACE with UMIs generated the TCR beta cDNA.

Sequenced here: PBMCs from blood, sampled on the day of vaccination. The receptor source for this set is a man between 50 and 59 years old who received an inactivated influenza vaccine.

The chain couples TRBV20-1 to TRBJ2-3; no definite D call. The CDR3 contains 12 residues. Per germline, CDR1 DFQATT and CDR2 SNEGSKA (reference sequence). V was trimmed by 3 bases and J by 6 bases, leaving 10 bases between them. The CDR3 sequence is CSARTYSDTQYF. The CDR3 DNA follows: TGCAGTGCTAGGACATATTCGGATACGCAGTATTTT.

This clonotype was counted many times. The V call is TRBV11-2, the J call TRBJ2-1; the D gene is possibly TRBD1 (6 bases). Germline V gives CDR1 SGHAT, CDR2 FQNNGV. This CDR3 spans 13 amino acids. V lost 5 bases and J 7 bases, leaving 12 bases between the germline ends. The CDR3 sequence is CASSNLTGNEQFF. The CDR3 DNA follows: TGTGCCAGCAGCAACCTTACAGGGAATGAGCAGTTCTTC.

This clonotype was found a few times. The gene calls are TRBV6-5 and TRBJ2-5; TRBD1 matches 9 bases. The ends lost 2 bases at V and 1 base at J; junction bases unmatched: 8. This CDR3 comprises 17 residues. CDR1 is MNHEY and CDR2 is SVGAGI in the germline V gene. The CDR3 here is CASSYLPNRGPQETQYF. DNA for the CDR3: TGTGCCAGCAGTTACCTTCCAAACAGGGGGCCCCAAGAGACCCAGTACTTC.